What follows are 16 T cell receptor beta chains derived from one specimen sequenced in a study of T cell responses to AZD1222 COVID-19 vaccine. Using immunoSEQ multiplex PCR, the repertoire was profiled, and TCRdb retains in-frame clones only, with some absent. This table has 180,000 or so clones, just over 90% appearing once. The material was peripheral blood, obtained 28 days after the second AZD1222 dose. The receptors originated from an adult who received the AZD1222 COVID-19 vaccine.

The CDR3 sequence: CASSLAGLAKGYEQYF. CDR3 DNA sequence: TGTGCCAGCAGCTTGGCCGGACTAGCGAAAGGCTACGAGCAGTACTTC. This chain uses TRBV5-4 with TRBJ2-7, with 9 bases aligning to TRBD2. Germline V gene sequence: CDR1 SGHNT, CDR2 YYREEE (reference sequence). The CDR3 is made up of 16 amino acids. V gave up 0 bases and J gave up 3 bases; unmatched junction bases: 7. Full variable domain (missing parts from reference TRBV5-4 and TRBJ2-7): ETGVTQSPTHLIKTRGQQVTLRCSSQSGHNTVSWYQQALGQGPQFIFQYYREEENGRGNFPPRFSGLQFPNYSSELNVNALELDDSALYLCASSLAGLAKGYEQYFGPGTRLTVT.

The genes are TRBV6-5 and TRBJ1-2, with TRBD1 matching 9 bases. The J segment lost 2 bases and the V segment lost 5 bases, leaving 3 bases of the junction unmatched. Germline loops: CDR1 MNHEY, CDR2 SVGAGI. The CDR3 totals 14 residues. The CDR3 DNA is TGTGCCAGCAGTACAGGGGGCTACAACTATGGCTACACCTTC. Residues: CASSTGGYNYGYTF.

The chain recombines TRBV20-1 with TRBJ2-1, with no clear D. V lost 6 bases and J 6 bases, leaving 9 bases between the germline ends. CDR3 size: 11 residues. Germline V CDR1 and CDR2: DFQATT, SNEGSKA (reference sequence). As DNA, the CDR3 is TGCAGTGCGCTCCCCGGCAATGAGCAGTTCTTC. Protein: CSALPGNEQFF.

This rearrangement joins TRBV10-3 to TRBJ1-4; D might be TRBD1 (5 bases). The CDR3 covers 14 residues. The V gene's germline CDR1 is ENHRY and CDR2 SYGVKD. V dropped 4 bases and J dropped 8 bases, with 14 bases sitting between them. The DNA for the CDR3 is TGTGCCATCAGTGGTGGGACCTTGACAGAAAAACTGTTTTTT. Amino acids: CAISGGTLTEKLFF.

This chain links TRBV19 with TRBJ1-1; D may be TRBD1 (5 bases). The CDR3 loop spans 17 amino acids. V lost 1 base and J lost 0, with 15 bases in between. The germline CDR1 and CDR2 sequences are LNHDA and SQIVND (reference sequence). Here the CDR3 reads CASSIGYGASMNTEAFF. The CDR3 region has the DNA TGTGCCAGTAGTATAGGGTATGGGGCCTCCATGAACACTGAAGCTTTCTTT.

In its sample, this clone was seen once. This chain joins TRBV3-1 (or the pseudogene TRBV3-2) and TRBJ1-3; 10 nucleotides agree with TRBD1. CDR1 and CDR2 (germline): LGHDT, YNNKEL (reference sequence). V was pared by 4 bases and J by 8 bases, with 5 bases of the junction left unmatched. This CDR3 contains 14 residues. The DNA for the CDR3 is TGTGCCAGCAGCCCCCGGGACAGGGGTCACACCATATATTTT. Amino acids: CASSPRDRGHTIYF.

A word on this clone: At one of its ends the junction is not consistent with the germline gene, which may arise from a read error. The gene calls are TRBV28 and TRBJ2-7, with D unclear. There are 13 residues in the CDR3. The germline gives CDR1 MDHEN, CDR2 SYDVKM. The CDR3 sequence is CASTLNIRLEQYF. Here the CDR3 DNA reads TGTGCCAGCACTTTAAATATACGGCTCGAGCAGTACTTC.

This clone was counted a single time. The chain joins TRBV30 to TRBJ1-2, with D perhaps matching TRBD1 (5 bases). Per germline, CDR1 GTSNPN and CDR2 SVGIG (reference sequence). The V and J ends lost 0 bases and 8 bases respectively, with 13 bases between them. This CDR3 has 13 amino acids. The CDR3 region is CAWSVRGSRGYTF. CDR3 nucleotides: TGTGCCTGGAGTGTGAGGGGCAGTCGGGGCTACACCTTC.

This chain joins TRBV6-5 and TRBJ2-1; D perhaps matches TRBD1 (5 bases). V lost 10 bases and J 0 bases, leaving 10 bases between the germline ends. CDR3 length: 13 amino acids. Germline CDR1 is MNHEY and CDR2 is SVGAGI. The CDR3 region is CATATASYNEQFF. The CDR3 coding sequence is TGTGCCACCGCGACAGCCTCCTACAATGAGCAGTTCTTC.

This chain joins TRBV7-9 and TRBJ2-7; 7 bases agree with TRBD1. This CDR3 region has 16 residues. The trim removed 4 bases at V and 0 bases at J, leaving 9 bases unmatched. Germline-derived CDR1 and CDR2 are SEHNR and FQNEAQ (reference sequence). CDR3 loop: CASSSLPGTASYEQYF. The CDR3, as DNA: TGTGCCAGCAGCTCCCTCCCCGGGACAGCCTCCTACGAGCAGTACTTC.

DNA for the CDR3: TGTGCCGTGGGTCAGCCCCAGCATTTT. Amino acid sequence: CAVGQPQHF. The chain employs TRBV6-1 and TRBJ1-5, with no clear D. The CDR3 extends over 9 amino acids. CDR1 and CDR2 from the germline V gene are MNHNS and SASEGT. Between the trimmed V and J ends, which lost 11 bases and 6 bases, there was a span of 5 bases.

This CDR3 reads CASSVAMADGEKLFF. CDR3 sequence (DNA): TGTGCCAGCAGCGTAGCTATGGCAGATGGCGAAAAACTGTTTTTT. V is TRBV9 and J is TRBJ1-4; D unclear. The CDR3 is 15 residues long. Per germline, CDR1 SGDLS and CDR2 YYNGEE. Trimming shortened V by 0 bases and J by 8 bases, and 14 bases separated the two germline ends.

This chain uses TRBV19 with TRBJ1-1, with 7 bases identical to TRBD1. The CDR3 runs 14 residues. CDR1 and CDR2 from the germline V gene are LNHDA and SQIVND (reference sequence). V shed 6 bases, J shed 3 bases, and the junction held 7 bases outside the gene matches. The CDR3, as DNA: TGTGCCAGTAGGTACAGGGGTCGGCACACTGAAGCTTTCTTT. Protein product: CASRYRGRHTEAFF. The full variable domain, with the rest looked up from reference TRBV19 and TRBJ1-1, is DGGITQSPKYLFRKEGQNVTLSCEQNLNHDAMYWYRQDPGQGLRLIYYSQIVNDFQKGDIAEGYSVSREKKESFPLTVTSAQKNPTAFYLCASRYRGRHTEAFFGQGTRLTVV.

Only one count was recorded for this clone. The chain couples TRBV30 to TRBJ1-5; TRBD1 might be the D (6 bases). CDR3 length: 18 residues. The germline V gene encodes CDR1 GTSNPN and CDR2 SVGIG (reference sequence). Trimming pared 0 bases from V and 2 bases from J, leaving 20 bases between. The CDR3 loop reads CAWSVPQGDSFGNQPQHF. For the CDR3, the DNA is TGTGCCTGGAGTGTACCACAGGGTGACTCCTTTGGCAATCAGCCCCAGCATTTT.

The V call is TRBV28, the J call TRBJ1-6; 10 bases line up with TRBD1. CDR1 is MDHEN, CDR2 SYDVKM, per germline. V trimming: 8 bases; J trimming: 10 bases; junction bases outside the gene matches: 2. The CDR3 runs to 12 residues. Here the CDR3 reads CASSGQGSPLHF. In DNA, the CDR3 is TGTGCCAGCTCGGGACAGGGGTCACCCCTCCACTTT.

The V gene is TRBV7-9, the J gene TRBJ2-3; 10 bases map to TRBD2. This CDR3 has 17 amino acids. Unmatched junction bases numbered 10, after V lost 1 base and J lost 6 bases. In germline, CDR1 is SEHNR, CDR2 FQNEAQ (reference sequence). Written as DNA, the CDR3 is TGTGCCAGCAGCTTAGTAGGAGCGGGGGGGCTCAGGGATACGCAGTATTTT. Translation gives CASSLVGAGGLRDTQYF.